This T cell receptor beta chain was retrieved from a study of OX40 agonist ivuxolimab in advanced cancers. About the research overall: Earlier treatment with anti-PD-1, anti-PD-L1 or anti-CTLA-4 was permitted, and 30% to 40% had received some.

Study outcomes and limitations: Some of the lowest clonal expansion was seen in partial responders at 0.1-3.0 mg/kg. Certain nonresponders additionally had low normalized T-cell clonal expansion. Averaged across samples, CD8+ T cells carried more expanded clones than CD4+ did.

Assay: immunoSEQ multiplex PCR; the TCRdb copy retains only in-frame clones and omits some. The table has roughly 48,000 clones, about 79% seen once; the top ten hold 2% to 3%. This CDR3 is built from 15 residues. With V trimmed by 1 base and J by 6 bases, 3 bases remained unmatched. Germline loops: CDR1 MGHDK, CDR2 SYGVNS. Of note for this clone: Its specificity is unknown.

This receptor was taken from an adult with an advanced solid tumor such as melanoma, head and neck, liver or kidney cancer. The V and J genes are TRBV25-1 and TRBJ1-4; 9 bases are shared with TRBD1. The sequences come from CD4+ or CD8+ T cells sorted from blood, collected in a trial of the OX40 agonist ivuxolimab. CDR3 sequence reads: CASSESDRGYEKLFF. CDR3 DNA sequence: TGTGCCAGCAGTGAATCGGACAGGGGTTATGAAAAACTGTTTTTT.